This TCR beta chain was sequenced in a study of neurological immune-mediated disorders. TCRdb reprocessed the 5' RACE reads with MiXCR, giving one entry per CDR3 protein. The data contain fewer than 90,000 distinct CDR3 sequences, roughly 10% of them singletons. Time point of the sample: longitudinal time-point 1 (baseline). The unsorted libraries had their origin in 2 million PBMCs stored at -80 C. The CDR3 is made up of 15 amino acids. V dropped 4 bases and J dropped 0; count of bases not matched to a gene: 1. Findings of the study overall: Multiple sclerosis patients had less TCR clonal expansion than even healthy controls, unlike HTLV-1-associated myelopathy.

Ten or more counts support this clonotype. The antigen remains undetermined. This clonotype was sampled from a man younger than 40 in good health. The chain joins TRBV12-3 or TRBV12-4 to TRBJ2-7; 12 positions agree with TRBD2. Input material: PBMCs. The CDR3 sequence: CASSSTSGSSYEQYF. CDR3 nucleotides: TGTGCCAGCAGTTCGACTAGCGGGAGCTCCTACGAGCAGTACTTC.